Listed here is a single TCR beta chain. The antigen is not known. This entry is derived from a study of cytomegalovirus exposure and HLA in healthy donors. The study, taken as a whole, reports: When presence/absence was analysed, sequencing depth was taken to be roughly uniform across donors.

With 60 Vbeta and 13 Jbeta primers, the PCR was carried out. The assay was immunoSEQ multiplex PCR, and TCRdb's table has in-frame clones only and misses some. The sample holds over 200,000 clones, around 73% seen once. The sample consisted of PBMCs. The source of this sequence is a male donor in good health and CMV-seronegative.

The CDR3 DNA reads TGCAGCGTTACTACCTACGAGCAGTACTTC. This sequence encodes CSVTTYEQYF. The chain has TRBV29-1 and TRBJ2-5; D call uncertain. TRBJ2-7 matches the DNA end more closely, so the J call is doubtful. CDR1 is SQVTM, CDR2 ANQGSEA, per germline. This CDR3 is built from 10 residues.